What follows are 19 T cell receptor beta chains derived from one specimen sequenced in a study of beta chain features in type 1 diabetes. Expressed TCRB transcripts were sequenced after all isolated RNA was converted to cDNA. Profiled with immunoSEQ multiplex PCR; TCRdb holds only in-frame clones, not every one. The sample consists of 130,000 to 150,000 clones, nearly 50% of them appearing once. The sequencing sample was made of Tregs from blood. The receptors originated from a man aged 18 to 29 in good health.

The rearrangement joins TRBV5-6 to TRBJ1-3, with 7 positions matching TRBD1. The CDR3 runs to 16 residues. V lost 4 bases, J lost 4 bases, and 11 bases stayed unmatched. Germline V gene lookup returns CDR1 SGHDT and CDR2 YYEEEE. CDR3 DNA: TGTGCCAGCAGCAGACCTACAGGGGAAACCGGAAACACCATATATTTT. This translates into CASSRPTGETGNTIYF.

The V gene is TRBV7-8, the J gene TRBJ2-2, with 7 nucleotides matching TRBD1. Trimming at V came to 5 bases and at J to 5 bases, leaving 11 bases not matched to a gene. From germline, CDR1 is SGHVS and CDR2 FQNEAQ. The CDR3 is 16 residues long. DNA for the CDR3: TGTGCCAGCAGCCGCCGGGACAGCCCTGTGACCGGGGAGCTGTTTTTT. Residues: CASSRRDSPVTGELFF.

This clone was counted a few times. The chain has TRBV23-1 and TRBJ1-6; a weak D match, TRBD1 (5 bases). TRBV23-1 is an open reading frame, and its role is uncertain. The CDR3 sequence is 17 residues long. Trimming shortened V by 7 bases and J by 2 bases, and 18 bases separated the two germline ends. The CDR3: CASTGSGVRTYNSPLHF. The CDR3 region has the DNA TGCGCCAGCACCGGTTCGGGGGTGAGGACCTATAATTCACCCCTCCACTTT.

This chain links TRBV7-3 with TRBJ2-5, with D possibly TRBD1 on 5 matching bases. V lost 5 bases, J lost 5 bases, and 18 bases lay in between. This CDR3 is 15 amino acids long. Germline-derived CDR1 and CDR2 are SGHTA and FQGTGA. CDR3 coding DNA: TGTGCCAGCAGCAAGTATCAGGCAGGGCGGGAGACCCAGTACTTC. It yields the protein CASSKYQAGRETQYF.

This clone appeared a few times. CDR3 in amino acids: CASSTVSGRAGDEQFF. CDR3 sequence (DNA): TGTGCCAGCAGTACCGTTAGCGGGAGGGCCGGGGATGAGCAGTTCTTC. The chain joins TRBV6-6 to TRBJ2-1; the match to TRBD2 covers 11 bases. The CDR3 sequence is 16 residues long. The germline V gene has CDR1 MNHNY and CDR2 SVGAGI (reference sequence). The ends lost 5 bases at V and 8 bases at J; junction bases unmatched: 11.

V usage is TRBV5-1 and J usage is TRBJ2-3; D might be TRBD2 (5 bases). This CDR3 contains 14 residues. V was clipped by 2 bases and J by 2 bases, with 9 bases between them. Germline V gene lookup returns CDR1 SGHRS and CDR2 YFSETQ. The CDR3 region is CASSLRRFTDTQYF. The CDR3 bases are TGCGCCAGCAGCTTAAGGAGGTTCACAGATACGCAGTATTTT.

This chain connects TRBV7-9 to TRBJ2-7; D might be TRBD1 (6 bases). Germline V gene data show CDR1 as SEHNR and CDR2 as FQNEAQ (reference sequence). The CDR3 sequence is 13 residues long. V lost 5 bases, J lost 4 bases, and 12 bases lay in between. The CDR3 loop is CASSQNREYEQYF. CDR3 nucleotides: TGTGCCAGCAGCCAAAACAGGGAATACGAGCAGTACTTC.

The chain couples TRBV7-2 to TRBJ1-1, with TRBD1 matching 7 bases. Per germline, CDR1 SGHTA and CDR2 FQGNSA. The length of the CDR3 is 16 residues. Losses at the gene ends were 5 bases for V and 0 bases for J; bases not matched to a gene: 9. Written as DNA, the CDR3 is TGTGCCAGCAGCCTGACAGGGCAGGGGGTGAACACTGAAGCTTTCTTT. It yields the protein CASSLTGQGVNTEAFF.

This clone was observed a handful of times. The chain is built from TRBV5-1 and TRBJ2-7; TRBD2 matches at 8 bases. The CDR3 loop spans 16 amino acids. Losses at the gene ends were 5 bases for V and 1 base for J; bases not matched to a gene: 11. Germline V gene data show CDR1 as SGHRS and CDR2 as YFSETQ. CDR3 sequence (DNA): TGCGCCAGCAGACCGAACCGACTAGCGAATTCCTACGAGCAGTACTTC. Its protein is CASRPNRLANSYEQYF.

This clone was seen a handful of times. The chain employs TRBV7-2 and TRBJ2-1, with D perhaps matching TRBD1 (6 bases). Germline V gives CDR1 SGHTA, CDR2 FQGNSA. The CDR3 runs to 18 residues. V was shortened by 6 bases and J by 4 bases, with 25 bases between the two germline ends. The CDR3 spells CASRGTRLLLTDYNEQFF. The CDR3, as DNA: TGTGCCAGCAGGGGGACACGGCTGCTCTTAACGGATTACAATGAGCAGTTCTTC.

The CDR3 sequence: CATSREALAGALLFF. The CDR3 DNA reads as TGTGCCACCAGCAGAGAGGCCCTAGCGGGGGCGTTATTGTTCTTC. V gene TRBV15 combines with J gene TRBJ2-1; TRBD2 aligns across 10 bases. The CDR3 loop spans 15 amino acids. Germline lookup yields CDR1 LNHNV and CDR2 YYDKDF (reference sequence). The V gene end was trimmed by 0 bases and the J gene end by 15 bases; junction bases not matched to a gene: 11.

The chain carries TRBV19 and TRBJ2-3, with 7 nucleotides matching TRBD2. The CDR3 is made up of 16 amino acids. Germline V CDR1 and CDR2: LNHDA, SQIVND (reference sequence). V dropped 1 base and J dropped 0; count of bases not matched to a gene: 4. Written as DNA, the CDR3 is TGTGCCAGTAGTATAGGGGTACTAGCGAGCACAGATACGCAGTATTTT. Translated: CASSIGVLASTDTQYF.

The J gene is TRBJ1-2, the V gene TRBV11-2; unclear D gene. The CDR3 extends over 15 amino acids. The germline V gene encodes CDR1 SGHAT and CDR2 FQNNGV. V lost 1 base and J lost 8, with 17 bases in between. CDR3 region: CASSLAFVTPEGYTF. The CDR3 region has the DNA TGTGCCAGCAGCTTAGCGTTCGTGACACCGGAAGGCTACACCTTC.

This chain's CDR3 is CASSLWGAGANVLTF. In nucleotides, the CDR3 is TGCGCCAGCAGCTTATGGGGAGCTGGGGCCAACGTCCTGACTTTC. This chain links TRBV5-1 with TRBJ2-6, with D maybe TRBD2 (5 bases). CDR3 size: 15 residues. The germline CDR1 and CDR2 sequences are SGHRS and YFSETQ. Trimming removed 2 bases from V and 2 bases from J, with 8 bases in between.

The chain recombines TRBV6-6 with TRBJ2-3; TRBD2 might be the D (5 bases). V was pared by 4 bases and J by 9 bases, with 17 bases between. Germline CDR1 reads MNHNY; CDR2 reads SVGAGI (reference sequence). The CDR3 covers 14 residues. The CDR3: CASSSDGRRSTQYF. CDR3 bases: TGTGCCAGCAGTTCGGATGGGAGAAGATCAACGCAGTATTTT.

V gene TRBV15 combines with J gene TRBJ1-1; D not certain. In germline, CDR1 is LNHNV, CDR2 YYDKDF (reference sequence). Between the trimmed V and J ends, which lost 5 bases and 0 bases, there was a span of 7 bases. The CDR3 runs to 13 residues. The CDR3 loop reads CATSLFMNTEAFF. Here the CDR3 DNA reads TGTGCCACCAGCTTGTTCATGAACACTGAAGCTTTCTTT.

The chain uses TRBV25-1 and TRBJ1-4; D is unresolved. Germline CDR1 reads MGHDK; CDR2 reads SYGVNS. V was cut by 3 bases and J by 0 bases, with 5 bases left in between. The CDR3 extends over 14 amino acids. This CDR3 is CASSDTSTNEKLFF. The CDR3 coding sequence is TGTGCCAGCAGTGACACATCAACTAATGAAAAACTGTTTTTT.

The V call is TRBV7-2, the J call TRBJ2-2; 13 bases match TRBD2. The CDR3 is made up of 17 amino acids. With 3 bases clipped from V and 4 bases from J, the junction kept 5 bases outside the gene matches. From germline, CDR1 is SGHTA and CDR2 FQGNSA. CDR3 in DNA: TGTGCCAGCAGCTTTCGACTAGCGGGGGGAGGCACCGGGGAGCTGTTTTTT. This gives the protein CASSFRLAGGGTGELFF.

This clone was detected a few times. The chain combines TRBV7-2 with TRBJ2-3, with D possibly being TRBD2 (5 bases). Trimming cost V 8 bases and J 7 bases, with 13 bases left between them. CDR3 length: 12 amino acids. Germline V gene lookup returns CDR1 SGHTA and CDR2 FQGNSA. In DNA form, the CDR3 reads TGTGCCAGCGATGAACTAGGGAATACGCAGTATTTT. It codes for CASDELGNTQYF.